This is a list of T cell receptor beta chains from one sample in a study of type 1 and type 2 diabetes patients. TCRdb re-called the multiplex PCR reads through MiXCR, storing one row per CDR3 protein. The sample records 280,000 or so distinct CDR3 sequences, roughly 50% being singletons. The sequencing sample was made of peripheral blood mononuclear cells (PBMCs). These receptors originate from a man in his late teens or twenties with type 2 diabetes. Both conserved end residues are part of each CDR3. D genes are given only for firm matches. Clone size is given for some rows only: seen once, a few or many times, or a class if the clone is expanded.

D	V	J	size	CDR3	DNA
-	TRBV11-2	TRBJ1-2	-	CASSLAGGSSYGYTF	TGTGCCAGCAGCTTAGCTGGGGGCTCTAGCTATGGCTACACCTTC
-	TRBV15	TRBJ2-7	-	CATSRSHYEQYF	TGTGCCACCAGCAGGAGCCACTACGAGCAGTACTTC
-	TRBV19	TRBJ1-5	-	CASSFSDTGTCHF	TGTGCCAGTAGTTTCTCGGACACCGGGACGTGTCATTTT
-	TRBV4-3	TRBJ1-5	-	CASSQVNEDNQPQHF	TGCGCCAGCAGCCAAGTGAACGAAGACAATCAGCCCCAGCATTTT
TRBD1	TRBV2	TRBJ1-4	-	CASKQGGSHNEKLFF	TGTGCCAGCAAACAGGGGGGCTCCCATAATGAAAAACTGTTTTTT
-	TRBV6-5	TRBJ2-7	few	CASSDQYEQYF	TGTGCCAGCTCGGATCAGTACGAGCAGTACTTC
TRBD2	TRBV10-3	TRBJ2-1	-	CAVGDEGLGFNEQFF	TGTGCCGTCGGGGATGAGGGACTAGGGTTCAATGAGCAGTTCTTC
-	TRBV18	TRBJ2-1	-	CASSSDGYNEQFF	TGTGCCAGCTCATCGGACGGATACAATGAGCAGTTCTTC
-	TRBV28	TRBJ1-5	-	CASSLTGRGYSNQPQHF	TGTGCCAGCAGTTTAACAGGTCGGGGATATAGCAATCAGCCCCAGCATTTT
TRBD1	TRBV10-2	TRBJ1-3	-	CASRRDRGSGNTIYF	TGCGCCAGCCGACGGGACAGGGGATCTGGAAACACCATATATTTT
TRBD1	TRBV30	TRBJ1-1	many	CACTTGGTEAFF	TGTGCCTGTACGACAGGGGGGACTGAAGCTTTCTTT
-	TRBV28	TRBJ2-2	-	CASSFPLAGPDTGELFF	TGTGCCAGCAGTTTCCCGCTCGCAGGGCCAGACACCGGGGAGCTGTTTTTT
-	TRBV20-1	TRBJ2-2	-	CSARDLKGGITNTGELFF	TGCAGTGCTAGAGATCTAAAGGGCGGGATTACGAACACCGGGGAGCTGTTTTTT
-	TRBV20-1	TRBJ2-5	-	CSAQSTGRNTQYF	TGCAGTGCCCAATCGACAGGGAGGAACACCCAGTACTTC
TRBD2	TRBV27	TRBJ2-7	-	CASRTSGTSEQYF	TGTGCCAGCAGGACTAGCGGGACCAGCGAGCAGTACTTC
TRBD2	TRBV4-1	TRBJ2-5	-	CASSHTSGGMETQYF	TGCGCCAGCAGCCATACTAGCGGGGGAATGGAGACCCAGTACTTC
-	TRBV10-3	TRBJ1-5	few	CAISESSLRRGNQPQHF	TGTGCCATCAGTGAGTCGAGTTTGAGGCGGGGCAATCAGCCCCAGCATTTT
-	TRBV10-3	TRBJ1-2	-	CAIWAGEGYGYTF	TGTGCCATCTGGGCAGGGGAAGGGTATGGCTACACCTTC
-	TRBV10-2	TRBJ1-4	few	CASSALATNEKLFF	TGCGCCAGCAGTGCACTTGCAACTAATGAAAAACTGTTTTTT
-	TRBV4-1	TRBJ1-1	-	CASSQDRDDAKGSEAFF	TGCGCCAGCAGCCAAGATCGGGACGACGCGAAGGGATCTGAAGCTTTCTTT
-	TRBV14	TRBJ2-1	few	CASSQGTHTSGRGDEQFF	TGTGCCAGCAGCCAGGGGACTCATACCTCCGGGCGGGGCGATGAGCAGTTCTTC
TRBD2	TRBV12-3/TRBV12-4	TRBJ2-5	-	CASSALTSGGYETQYF	TGTGCCAGCAGTGCTCTGACTAGCGGGGGTTACGAGACCCAGTACTTC
-	TRBV29-1	TRBJ1-1	few	CSVFQVLNTEAFF	TGCAGCGTTTTCCAGGTCCTGAACACTGAAGCTTTCTTT
TRBD1	TRBV24-1	TRBJ2-5	once	CATSVIQGAQETQYF	TGTGCCACCAGTGTGATACAGGGGGCGCAGGAGACCCAGTACTTC
-	TRBV28	TRBJ2-5	few	CASSLRGNQETQYF	TGTGCCAGCAGTTTAAGGGGAAACCAAGAGACCCAGTACTTC
-	TRBV30	TRBJ1-2	many	CAWYEGGPTGGYTF	TGTGCCTGGTATGAAGGGGGTCCGACGGGAGGCTACACCTTC
TRBD2	TRBV19	TRBJ2-2	-	CASSLLGKRGIGELFF	TGTGCCAGTAGTCTCCTCGGAAAGCGGGGTATCGGGGAGCTGTTTTTT
TRBD1	TRBV5-1	TRBJ1-2	once	CASRADRGRTRLYGYTF	TGCGCCAGCAGAGCGGACAGGGGGCGGACTCGCCTCTATGGCTACACCTTC
TRBD2	TRBV10-2	TRBJ2-5	-	CASKGLAGPAIQYF	TGCGCCAGCAAAGGACTAGCGGGCCCGGCAATCCAGTACTTC
-	TRBV6-6	TRBJ1-4	-	CASSSSGSTNEKLFF	TGTGCCAGCAGTTCCTCAGGGAGCACTAATGAAAAACTGTTTTTT
-	TRBV20-1	TRBJ2-7	few	CSASVRSSSEQYF	TGCAGTGCTAGCGTTAGGTCTAGTAGCGAGCAGTACTTC
-	TRBV10-3	TRBJ1-4	-	CAISEGARSNEKLFF	TGTGCCATCAGTGAGGGGGCGCGTTCTAATGAAAAACTGTTTTTT
TRBD2	TRBV12-3/TRBV12-4	TRBJ2-1	-	CASSGTSGRGDEQFF	TGTGCCAGCAGTGGGACTAGCGGGAGGGGCGATGAGCAGTTCTTC
-	TRBV7-9	TRBJ2-1	-	CASSQDSQSAGYNEQFF	TGCGCCAGCAGCCAAGATAGTCAGAGTGCCGGCTACAATGAGCAGTTCTTC
-	TRBV13	TRBJ1-2	-	CASSFGSPIHGYTF	TGTGCCAGCAGCTTCGGCAGCCCAATTCATGGCTACACCTTC
-	TRBV2	TRBJ2-7	-	CASSPEQAEQYF	TGTGCCAGCAGTCCTGAGCAGGCCGAGCAGTACTTC
-	TRBV20-1	TRBJ2-5	few	CSARDLRQGRAAQYF	TGCAGTGCTAGAGATCTTCGGCAGGGACGAGCGGCCCAGTACTTC
-	TRBV25-1	TRBJ2-3	once	CASSVGNLASTDTQYF	TGTGCCAGCAGTGTGGGGAACCTTGCTAGCACAGATACGCAGTATTTT
TRBD2	TRBV15	TRBJ2-1	many	CATSRDRSGNWVF	TGTGCCACCAGCAGAGATCGAAGCGGGAATTGGGTCTTC
-	TRBV20-1	TRBJ1-5	-	CSALEGRQPQHF	TGCAGTGCACTGGAAGGGCGTCAGCCCCAGCATTTT
-	TRBV27	TRBJ2-2	-	CASSYIGGKVGELFF	TGTGCCAGCAGTTACATAGGAGGGAAGGTCGGGGAGCTGTTTTTT
-	TRBV20-1	TRBJ1-1	-	CSARDPRQSMNTEAFF	TGCAGTGCTAGAGATCCGCGACAGTCTATGAACACTGAAGCTTTCTTT
-	TRBV7-8	TRBJ1-3	-	CASSQLAGIQSRNTIYF	TGTGCCAGCAGCCAGTTGGCGGGAATCCAAAGCAGAAACACCATATATTTT
-	TRBV7-6	TRBJ1-1	-	CASSLGDSVKAFF	TGTGCCAGCAGCTTAGGAGATTCAGTTAAAGCTTTCTTT
-	TRBV9	TRBJ2-1	few	CASRTQGGKAYNEQFF	TGTGCCAGCAGAACCCAGGGGGGGAAGGCCTACAATGAGCAGTTCTTC
TRBD2	TRBV19	TRBJ2-1	-	CASSIIASGSYNEQFF	TGTGCCAGTAGTATTATAGCTAGCGGCTCCTACAATGAGCAGTTCTTC